A single T cell receptor (beta chain) is shown here with its context. The target antigen is unknown. Deletions cut 3 bases from V and 6 bases from J, with 11 bases between. This CDR3 comprises 14 residues. Germline V gene sequence: CDR1 SEHNR, CDR2 FQNEAQ (reference sequence). The sample belongs to a study of cytomegalovirus exposure and HLA in healthy donors. Study-level background: The early release's HLA-typed donors yielded tens of millions of unique TCRs.

This PCR relied on a set of 60 Vbeta primers and 13 Jbeta primers. The assay was immunoSEQ multiplex PCR, and TCRdb's table has in-frame clones only and misses some. The repertoire shows 100,000 to 150,000 clones; the top ten hold about 1.8%. Study-wide findings and caveats: Cytomegalovirus status, reportedly, was diagnosed with high specificity and sensitivity by the classifier.

What was sequenced was PBMCs. This TCR was sampled from a man younger than 35 in good health and CMV-seronegative. J is TRBJ2-2 and V is TRBV7-9, with a weak D call TRBD2 (5 bases). Here the CDR3 reads CASSFTMGAGELFF. The CDR3 DNA follows: TGTGCCAGCAGCTTTACAATGGGAGCCGGGGAGCTGTTTTTT.